The 21 T cell receptor beta chains given below trace back to one sample, sequenced in a study of T cell responses to AZD1222 COVID-19 vaccine. Here immunoSEQ multiplex PCR was the method, and the copy in TCRdb shows in-frame clones only, minus some. Of roughly 130,000 clones in the sample, about 92% were seen once. This specimen was peripheral blood, taken on day 0 of AZD1222 vaccination. These receptors all stem from an adult in good health.

This sequence joins TRBV30 and TRBJ2-2; no definite D call. V lost 8 bases and J 2 bases, leaving 15 bases between the germline ends. This CDR3 spans 14 amino acids. Germline V gene data show CDR1 as GTSNPN and CDR2 as SVGIG (reference sequence). This CDR3 is CAQSPGINTGELFF. Written as DNA, the CDR3 is TGTGCCCAATCCCCCGGAATAAACACCGGGGAGCTGTTTTTT.

This chain joins TRBV5-1 and TRBJ2-6, with D perhaps matching TRBD1 (7 bases). This CDR3 spans 16 amino acids. V was cut by 3 bases and J by 1 base, with 11 bases left in between. Germline V gene sequence: CDR1 SGHRS, CDR2 YFSETQ. The CDR3 DNA reads TGCGCCAGCAGCTGGCAGGGGGGTTCTGGGGCCAACGTCCTGACTTTC. Its translation is CASSWQGGSGANVLTF.

The chain links TRBV18 to TRBJ2-5; D might be TRBD2 (5 bases). CDR3 length equals 12 residues. Germline V CDR1 and CDR2: KGHSH, LQKENI. V was shortened by 6 bases and J by 5 bases, with 10 bases between the two germline ends. CDR3 coding DNA: TGTGCCAGCTCTTCCGGGGTGGAGACCCAGTACTTC. Residues: CASSSGVETQYF.

The chain links TRBV28 to TRBJ2-7; no reliable D call. CDR3 length equals 14 residues. The V end was cut by 2 bases, the J end by 2 bases, with 10 bases between. The germline CDR1 and CDR2 sequences are MDHEN and SYDVKM. This CDR3 reads CASSLGRPAYEQYF. The DNA for the CDR3 is TGTGCCAGCAGTTTAGGACGTCCGGCCTACGAGCAGTACTTC.

The rearrangement links TRBV7-2 to TRBJ2-2, with 7 bases fitting TRBD2. The CDR3 is 15 residues long. Trimming removed 8 bases from V and 0 bases from J; junction bases left unmatched: 6. Germline loops: CDR1 SGHTA, CDR2 FQGNSA. The CDR3 reads CASSRGRANTGELFF. In DNA form, the CDR3 reads TGTGCCAGCTCTCGGGGGAGGGCGAACACCGGGGAGCTGTTTTTT.

The J gene is TRBJ2-1, the V gene TRBV11-3; 11 bases align to TRBD2. The length of the CDR3 is 16 residues. The V and J ends lost 0 bases and 4 bases, in that order; junction bases with no gene match: 2. Germline CDR1 reads SGHNT; CDR2 reads YENEEA. The CDR3 coding sequence is TGTGCCAGCAGCTTAGAGGGGACTAGCGGATACAATGAGCAGTTCTTC. Its translation: CASSLEGTSGYNEQFF.

V and J are TRBV21-1 and TRBJ1-3; the table's D call of TRBD1 was not tested on the DNA. TRBV21-1 is listed as a pseudogene. This CDR3 has 14 residues. The CDR3 bases are TGTGCCAAACCACAGGGTCTCTCTGGAAACACCATATATTTT. Protein: CAKPQGLSGNTIYF.

The gene calls are TRBV7-2 and TRBJ1-5; D is uncertain. V lost 1 base, J lost 5 bases, and 9 bases lay in between. There are 14 residues in the CDR3. Per germline, CDR1 SGHTA and CDR2 FQGNSA. This CDR3 reads CASSLGQPHQPQHF. CDR3 nucleotide sequence: TGTGCCAGCAGCTTAGGGCAGCCCCATCAGCCCCAGCATTTT. The variable domain in full, completed from reference TRBV7-2 and TRBJ1-5, reads GAGVSQSPSNKVTEKGKDVELRCDPISGHTALYWYRQSLGQGLEFLIYFQGNSAPDKSGLPSDRFSAERTGGSVSTLTIQRTQQEDSAVYLCASSLGQPHQPQHFGDGTRLSIL.

The chain carries TRBV28 and TRBJ2-7; 8 bases align to TRBD2. This CDR3 has 16 residues. V lost 3 bases, J lost 2 bases, and 9 bases stayed unmatched. Germline CDR1 and CDR2: MDHEN and SYDVKM. The CDR3 nucleotides read TGTGCCAGCAGTTTCACCTTAGCGGGGCTCACCTACGAGCAGTACTTC. It codes for CASSFTLAGLTYEQYF. Supplemented by reference TRBV28 and TRBJ2-7, the full variable domain reads DVKVTQSSRYLVKRTGEKVFLECVQDMDHENMFWYRQDPGLGLRLIYFSYDVKMKEKGDIPEGYSVSREKKERFSLILESASTNQTSMYLCASSFTLAGLTYEQYFGPGTRLTVT.

A few counts support this clone. V gene TRBV7-9 combines with J gene TRBJ2-1; 9 nucleotides align to TRBD1. V gave up 5 bases and J gave up 5 bases; unmatched junction bases: 19. The germline V gene has CDR1 SEHNR and CDR2 FQNEAQ (reference sequence). The CDR3 length is 19 residues. CDR3: CASSPTGQGSWKADNEQFF. DNA of the CDR3: TGTGCCAGCAGCCCCACGGGACAGGGAAGTTGGAAAGCGGACAATGAGCAGTTCTTC.

V and J are TRBV4-1 and TRBJ2-1; a possible D gene is TRBD2 (5 bases). Between the trimmed V and J ends, which lost 4 bases and 0 bases, there was a span of 13 bases. The germline V gene has CDR1 MGHRA and CDR2 YSYEKL. The CDR3 consists of 16 residues. The CDR3 spells CASSPNGESSYNEQFF. As DNA, the CDR3 is TGCGCCAGCAGCCCTAATGGGGAGAGCTCCTACAATGAGCAGTTCTTC.

The chain's CDR3 is CASTASGMNTEAFF. CDR3 coding DNA: TGTGCCAGCACCGCTAGCGGCATGAACACTGAAGCTTTCTTT. J is TRBJ1-1 and V is TRBV25-1; D not resolved. Per germline, CDR1 MGHDK and CDR2 SYGVNS. The CDR3 covers 14 residues. V was trimmed by 7 bases and J by 0 bases, leaving 12 bases between them.

The chain combines TRBV2 with TRBJ1-5; no clear D gene. The CDR3 totals 15 residues. Germline lookup yields CDR1 SNHLY and CDR2 FYNNEI. V lost 2 bases and J 7 bases, leaving 15 bases between the germline ends. DNA for the CDR3: TGTGCCAGCAGTGAATTAGGCCTAAAGACCCAGCCCCAGCATTTT. Protein sequence: CASSELGLKTQPQHF.

The chain is built from TRBV19 and TRBJ2-2; TRBD1 matches 8 bases. The CDR3 totals 17 residues. Germline loops: CDR1 LNHDA, CDR2 SQIVND (reference sequence). J lost 7 bases, V lost 3 bases, and 13 bases had no gene match. The CDR3 coding sequence is TGTGCCAGTAGTATTGTTTTCGGACAGGGTGAGGACGGGGAGCTGTTTTTT. Protein: CASSIVFGQGEDGELFF. Supplemented by reference TRBV19 and TRBJ2-2, the full variable domain reads DGGITQSPKYLFRKEGQNVTLSCEQNLNHDAMYWYRQDPGQGLRLIYYSQIVNDFQKGDIAEGYSVSREKKESFPLTVTSAQKNPTAFYLCASSIVFGQGEDGELFFGEGSRLTVL.

The J gene is TRBJ1-1, the V gene TRBV2; no firm D call. From germline, CDR1 is SNHLY and CDR2 FYNNEI. The germline V and J ends were trimmed by 6 bases and 1 base, with 9 bases remaining between them. CDR3 length: 13 residues. CDR3 in DNA: TGTGCCAGCAGGGAGGACGGGAACACTGAAGCTTTCTTT. Amino acid sequence: CASREDGNTEAFF.

V and J are TRBV7-8 and TRBJ2-1; 11 bases fit TRBD2. The CDR3 consists of 15 residues. The junction had 5 bases not matched to a gene; V was cut back by 1 base and J by 9 bases. CDR1 and CDR2 (germline): SGHVS, FQNEAQ. The DNA for the CDR3 is TGTGCCAGCAGCTTAGTCCAGGGACTAGCGGCTGAGCAGTTCTTC. Protein product: CASSLVQGLAAEQFF.

This chain connects TRBV5-4 to TRBJ2-2, with 9 nucleotides matching TRBD1. J gave up 3 bases and V 9 bases, and 6 bases lay outside the gene matches. CDR3 size: 14 residues. CDR1 is SGHNT, CDR2 YYREEE, per germline (reference sequence). CDR3 amino acids: CATATGGYTGELFF. The CDR3 DNA is TGTGCCACCGCGACAGGGGGATACACCGGGGAGCTGTTTTTT. Filled out from reference TRBV5-4 and TRBJ2-2, the complete variable domain reads ETGVTQSPTHLIKTRGQQVTLRCSSQSGHNTVSWYQQALGQGPQFIFQYYREEENGRGNFPPRFSGLQFPNYSSELNVNALELDDSALYLCATATGGYTGELFFGEGSRLTVL.

The CDR3 region is CASSSLAGYRSSYNEQFF. The CDR3 nucleotides read TGTGCCAGCAGCTCACTAGCGGGATACCGGAGCTCCTACAATGAGCAGTTCTTC. The chain has TRBV7-9 and TRBJ2-1, with 10 bases that match TRBD2. Looked up from germline, CDR1 is SEHNR and CDR2 is FQNEAQ (reference sequence). The CDR3 extends over 18 amino acids. V was clipped by 4 bases and J by 0 bases; unmatched bases: 9.

The rearrangement joins TRBV4-2 to TRBJ1-5; D gene uncertain. Germline CDR1 reads LGHNA; CDR2 reads YNFKEQ. The CDR3 runs 15 residues. V was clipped by 0 bases and J by 5 bases, with 11 bases between them. The CDR3 nucleotides read TGTGCCAGCAGCCAAGAAGCGGGGAATGATCAGCCCCAGCATTTT. It specifies CASSQEAGNDQPQHF.

The chain carries TRBV4-1 and TRBJ1-2; D unclear. From germline, CDR1 is MGHRA and CDR2 YSYEKL. This CDR3 is 15 amino acids long. The V gene lost 4 bases and the J gene lost 1 base, with 13 bases spanning the gap. This CDR3 is CASSPERIVNYGYTF. Here the CDR3 DNA reads TGCGCCAGCAGCCCGGAGAGAATTGTTAACTATGGCTACACCTTC.

The rearrangement links TRBV6-1 to TRBJ1-2; D is ambiguous. V dropped 1 base and J dropped 8 bases, with 8 bases sitting between them. The CDR3 extends over 12 amino acids. CDR1 and CDR2 from the germline V gene are MNHNS and SASEGT. This CDR3 reads CASSEGQGGYTF. The DNA for the CDR3 is TGTGCCAGCAGTGAAGGACAAGGCGGCTACACCTTC.